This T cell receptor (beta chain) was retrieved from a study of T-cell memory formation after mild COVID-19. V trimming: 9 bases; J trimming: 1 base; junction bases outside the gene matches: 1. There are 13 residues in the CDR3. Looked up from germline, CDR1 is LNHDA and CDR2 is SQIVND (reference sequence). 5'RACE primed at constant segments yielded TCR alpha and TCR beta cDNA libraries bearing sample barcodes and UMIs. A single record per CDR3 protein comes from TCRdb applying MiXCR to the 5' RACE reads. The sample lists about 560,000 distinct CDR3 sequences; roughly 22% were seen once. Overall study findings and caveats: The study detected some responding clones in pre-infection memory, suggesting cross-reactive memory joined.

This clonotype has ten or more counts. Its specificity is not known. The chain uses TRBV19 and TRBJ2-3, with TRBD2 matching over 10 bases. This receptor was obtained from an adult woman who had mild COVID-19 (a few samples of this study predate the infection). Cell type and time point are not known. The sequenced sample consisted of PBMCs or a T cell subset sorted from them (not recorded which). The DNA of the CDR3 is TGTGCCAGCGGACTAGCGGGCACAGATACGCAGTATTTT. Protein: CASGLAGTDTQYF.